This is a list of T cell receptor beta chains from one sample in a study of T-cell reconstitution after alpha-beta-depleted transplantation in children. MiXCR was run by TCRdb on the PCR reads, yielding one entry per CDR3 protein. Here the sample spans hundreds of thousands of distinct CDR3 sequences, approximately 15% being singletons. Sequencing was performed on PBMCs from the stem cell graft donor, taken from the stem cell graft. These receptors all stem from a human donor who donated a stem cell graft to a child with acute myeloid leukemia. CDR3s include the opening cysteine and the closing phenylalanine or tryptophan. Each record gives: V gene, J gene, CDR3 protein.

v_gene: TRBV12-3/TRBV12-4; j_gene: TRBJ1-2; CDR3aa: CASSFVSGGYTF
v_gene: TRBV20-1; j_gene: TRBJ1-6; CDR3aa: CSAQGNSPLHF
v_gene: TRBV7-3; j_gene: TRBJ1-1; CDR3aa: CASSPGGDNTEAFF
v_gene: TRBV20-1; j_gene: TRBJ2-3; CDR3aa: CSASRQLTDGDTQYF
v_gene: TRBV4-1; j_gene: TRBJ1-5; CDR3aa: CASSPSTSTSNQPQHF
v_gene: TRBV4-1; j_gene: TRBJ2-1; CDR3aa: CASSPRQLNEQFF
v_gene: TRBV20-1; j_gene: TRBJ1-5; CDR3aa: CSAAGGLSNQPQHF
v_gene: TRBV7-9; j_gene: TRBJ2-1; CDR3aa: CASSWAINEQFF
v_gene: TRBV12-3/TRBV12-4; j_gene: TRBJ2-1; CDR3aa: CASSRRDSLNEQFF
v_gene: TRBV20-1; j_gene: TRBJ2-2; CDR3aa: CSARASSGGLTGELFF
v_gene: TRBV4-3; j_gene: TRBJ2-6; CDR3aa: CASSQEGVSGANVLTF
v_gene: TRBV29-1; j_gene: TRBJ1-3; CDR3aa: CSVEWDANTIYF
v_gene: TRBV20-1; j_gene: TRBJ2-7; CDR3aa: CSARDPPPASEQYF
v_gene: TRBV7-9; j_gene: TRBJ2-6; CDR3aa: CASSLPVSGANVLTF
v_gene: TRBV6-1; j_gene: TRBJ2-7; CDR3aa: CASSETAYEQYF
v_gene: TRBV27; j_gene: TRBJ1-4; CDR3aa: CASSLRGVREKLFF
v_gene: TRBV29-1; j_gene: TRBJ2-1; CDR3aa: CSAILAYSYNEQFF
v_gene: TRBV20-1; j_gene: TRBJ2-7; CDR3aa: CSASGAEDEQYF
v_gene: TRBV12-3/TRBV12-4; j_gene: TRBJ1-1; CDR3aa: CASSQRDLGAFF
v_gene: TRBV29-1; j_gene: TRBJ1-1; CDR3aa: CSTPGMGNTEAFF
v_gene: TRBV20-1; j_gene: TRBJ1-2; CDR3aa: CSAGLPWGYTF
v_gene: TRBV7-2; j_gene: TRBJ2-2; CDR3aa: CASSLRAGWSTGELFF
v_gene: TRBV24-1; j_gene: TRBJ2-3; CDR3aa: CATSDLQGSPDTQYF
v_gene: TRBV10-3; j_gene: TRBJ2-7; CDR3aa: CAISESYEVHEQYF
v_gene: TRBV12-3/TRBV12-4; j_gene: TRBJ2-5; CDR3aa: CASSTDGLTVWETQYF
v_gene: TRBV27; j_gene: TRBJ1-1; CDR3aa: CASSLSGSTTEAFF
v_gene: TRBV7-2; j_gene: TRBJ1-1; CDR3aa: CASSPRDRQYTEAFF
v_gene: TRBV5-1; j_gene: TRBJ2-7; CDR3aa: CASSLAATGSHEQYF
v_gene: TRBV29-1; j_gene: TRBJ2-1; CDR3aa: CSVVWPYNEQFF
v_gene: TRBV4-2; j_gene: TRBJ2-1; CDR3aa: CASSPSGTSGGYNEQFF
v_gene: TRBV20-1; j_gene: TRBJ2-1; CDR3aa: CSASDPGRTYNEQFF
v_gene: TRBV5-6; j_gene: TRBJ2-1; CDR3aa: CASSPIPTSYNEQFF
v_gene: TRBV4-3; j_gene: TRBJ1-5; CDR3aa: CASSRKWDRDQPQHF
v_gene: TRBV20-1; j_gene: TRBJ1-1; CDR3aa: CSAIPDSPEAFF
v_gene: TRBV18; j_gene: TRBJ1-1; CDR3aa: CASSPSVAGSEAFF
v_gene: TRBV6-4; j_gene: TRBJ1-1; CDR3aa: CASSFGPGGDTEAFF
v_gene: TRBV7-3; j_gene: TRBJ2-1; CDR3aa: CASSLTGDGSNEQFF
v_gene: TRBV9; j_gene: TRBJ1-5; CDR3aa: CASSRGFSQPQHF
v_gene: TRBV7-3; j_gene: TRBJ2-3; CDR3aa: CASSPVGGRTDTQYF
v_gene: TRBV29-1; j_gene: TRBJ2-7; CDR3aa: CSVDGGATYEQYF
v_gene: TRBV20-1; j_gene: TRBJ2-7; CDR3aa: CSASRQGRTYEQYF
v_gene: TRBV7-2; j_gene: TRBJ2-3; CDR3aa: CASSSPRTVDVTDTQYF
v_gene: TRBV29-1; j_gene: TRBJ2-2; CDR3aa: CSVDKFGELFF
v_gene: TRBV20-1; j_gene: TRBJ1-2; CDR3aa: CSARDLVGSTNYGYTF
v_gene: TRBV2; j_gene: TRBJ2-2; CDR3aa: CASSPTNRELFF
v_gene: TRBV20-1; j_gene: TRBJ2-3; CDR3aa: CSAGTAGTDTQYF
v_gene: TRBV20-1; j_gene: TRBJ1-2; CDR3aa: CSAREGDIHGYTF
v_gene: TRBV20-1; j_gene: TRBJ1-2; CDR3aa: CSATTASNYGYTF
v_gene: TRBV4-2; j_gene: TRBJ2-4; CDR3aa: CASSPLNGGRNIQYF
v_gene: TRBV6-2/TRBV6-3; j_gene: TRBJ1-2; CDR3aa: CASSYSSVGGSGYTF
v_gene: TRBV5-1; j_gene: TRBJ1-1; CDR3aa: CASSFVDRWDTEAFF
v_gene: TRBV28; j_gene: TRBJ1-2; CDR3aa: CASSSLQGANGYTF
v_gene: TRBV7-9; j_gene: TRBJ1-6; CDR3aa: CASRSQGAKSPLHF
v_gene: TRBV20-1; j_gene: TRBJ2-3; CDR3aa: CSARVPLAGTDTQYF
v_gene: TRBV20-1; j_gene: TRBJ2-7; CDR3aa: CSAPLTGNHYEQYF
v_gene: TRBV12-3/TRBV12-4; j_gene: TRBJ2-1; CDR3aa: CASSFPPLGSQQFF
v_gene: TRBV20-1; j_gene: TRBJ1-2; CDR3aa: CSGPINYGYTF
v_gene: TRBV29-1; j_gene: TRBJ2-1; CDR3aa: CSALEGAPSYNEQFF
v_gene: TRBV12-3/TRBV12-4; j_gene: TRBJ1-5; CDR3aa: CASSPPRSPQHF
v_gene: TRBV12-3/TRBV12-4; j_gene: TRBJ2-7; CDR3aa: CASSFRTSTYEQYF